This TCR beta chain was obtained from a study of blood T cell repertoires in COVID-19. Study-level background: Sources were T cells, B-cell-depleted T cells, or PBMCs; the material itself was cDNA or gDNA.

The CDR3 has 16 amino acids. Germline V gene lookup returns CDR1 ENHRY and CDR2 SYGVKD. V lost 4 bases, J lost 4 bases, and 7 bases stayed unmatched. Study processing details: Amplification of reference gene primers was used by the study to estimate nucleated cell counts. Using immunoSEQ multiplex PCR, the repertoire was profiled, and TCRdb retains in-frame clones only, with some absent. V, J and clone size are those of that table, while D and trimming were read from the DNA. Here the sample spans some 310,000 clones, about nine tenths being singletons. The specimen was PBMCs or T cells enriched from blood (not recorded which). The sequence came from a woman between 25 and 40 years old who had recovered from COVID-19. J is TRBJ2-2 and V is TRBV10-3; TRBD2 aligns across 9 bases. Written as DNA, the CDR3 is TGTGCCATCAGTGCGGGGCGGGAGGGCCCCACCGGGGAGCTGTTTTTT. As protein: CAISAGREGPTGELFF.